This T cell receptor beta chain stems from a study of shared clonotypes between healthy human individuals. Study findings and constraints: Specimens sampled were limited to blood, with tissue repertoires likely differing. Roughly 5% of naive CD4 clonotypes were shared across four donors.

Deep level was the assay's run setting. Each subset's genomic DNA was split evenly across several immunoSEQ plates. Produced via immunoSEQ multiplex PCR; TCRdb's table is partial and in-frame only. The sample yields just over 2,000,000 clones, over 85% seen once. Naive CD8 cells lacked CD45RO, underwent positive selection for CCR7 and left out terminally differentiated effector memory CD45RA+ cells. This clone has only one observation. What it binds is not known. This receptor was obtained from a man aged 18 to 29 in good health. Sequencing used naive CD8+ T cells sorted from blood.

CDR3 nucleotide sequence: TGTGCCAGCAGCTCGTCGGTAGGGTACGAGCAGTACTTC. Amino acid sequence: CASSSSVGYEQYF. V is TRBV7-2 and J is TRBJ2-7; no clear D. The germline V gene encodes CDR1 SGHTA and CDR2 FQGNSA. The V end lost 4 bases, the J end lost 4 bases, and 11 bases lay between the germline ends. CDR3 length equals 13 residues.